These 10 T cell receptor beta chains were sequenced from one sample in a study of OX40 agonist ivuxolimab in advanced cancers. The repertoire was sequenced with immunoSEQ multiplex PCR; TCRdb's copy has only in-frame clones and lacks some. This sample has roughly 55,000 clones, with around 86% found just once. The starting material was CD4+ or CD8+ T cells sorted from blood, obtained in a trial of the OX40 agonist ivuxolimab. All receptors come from an adult with an advanced solid tumor such as melanoma, head and neck, liver or kidney cancer.

The V gene is TRBV7-9, the J gene TRBJ2-7; D might be TRBD2 (7 bases). This CDR3 contains 15 residues. Trimming took off 5 bases at V and 7 bases at J, with 21 bases between the two ends. Germline CDR1 is SEHNR and CDR2 is FQNEAQ (reference sequence). Here the CDR3 reads CASSISGGGYGEQYF. CDR3 bases: TGTGCCAGCAGCATTAGTGGGGGGGGCTACGGAGAGCAGTACTTC. Combining the CDR3 with reference TRBV7-9 and TRBJ2-7 gives the whole variable domain DTGVSQNPRHKITKRGQNVTFRCDPISEHNRLYWYRQTLGQGPEFLTYFQNEAQLEKSRLLSDRFSAERPKGSFSTLEIQRTEQGDSAMYLCASSISGGGYGEQYFGPGTRLTVT.

This chain uses TRBV9 with TRBJ2-3; D unclear. V lost 4 bases and J lost 9, with 21 bases in between. This CDR3 spans 15 amino acids. Per the germline V gene, CDR1 is SGDLS and CDR2 is YYNGEE. CDR3 sequence (DNA): TGTGCCAGCAGCCCGTTTCTAGGGCTAGTCGGCACGCAGTATTTT. Its protein is CASSPFLGLVGTQYF.

The DNA for the CDR3 is TGTGCCAGCAGCTCAGAGGGGCCTCGGGCTGAAGGGGCCAACGTCCTGACTTTC. Translated, it gives CASSSEGPRAEGANVLTF. The rearrangement links TRBV7-6 to TRBJ2-6; possibly TRBD1 or TRBD2 for D (5 bases each). The CDR3 is 18 residues long. With 4 bases removed from V and 4 bases from J, the gap between germline ends came to 20 bases. CDR1 SGHVS and CDR2 FNYEAQ come from the germline V gene.

This chain uses TRBV28 with TRBJ2-7; no firm D call. Germline CDR1 and CDR2: MDHEN and SYDVKM. CDR3 length: 13 amino acids. V was clipped by 2 bases and J by 3 bases, with 8 bases between them. Here the CDR3 reads CASSLNSDYEQYF. DNA for the CDR3: TGTGCCAGCAGTTTAAATTCCGACTACGAGCAGTACTTC.

The table lists this clone with a count of one. V is TRBV5-6 and J is TRBJ2-7, with D maybe TRBD2 (5 bases). Trimming removed 2 bases from V and 1 base from J, with 7 bases in between. The CDR3 is made up of 13 amino acids. Germline CDR1 is SGHDT and CDR2 is YYEEEE. The CDR3 DNA follows: TGTGCCAGCAGCTTTCGGGAATCCTACGAGCAGTACTTC. This encodes CASSFRESYEQYF.

The chain couples TRBV27 to TRBJ2-2; D might be TRBD1 or TRBD2, each matching 5 bases. Germline V gives CDR1 MNHEY, CDR2 SMNVEV (reference sequence). The CDR3 is made up of 13 amino acids. Trimming took off 1 base at V and 6 bases at J, with 6 bases between the two ends. CDR3 coding DNA: TGTGCCAGCAGTTTATGGGGGTCCGGGGAGCTGTTTTTT. This encodes CASSLWGSGELFF.

This clone has just a few counts. The gene calls are TRBV4-1 and TRBJ1-2, with 7 nucleotides matching TRBD1. Germline CDR1 MGHRA, CDR2 YSYEKL. With V trimmed by 0 bases and J by 8 bases, 15 bases remained unmatched. CDR3 size: 17 residues. The CDR3 DNA sequence: TGCGCCAGCAGCCAAGAGCGGAGGGGGGCTGACAGGGCAGGCTACACCTTC. Protein sequence: CASSQERRGADRAGYTF.

This rearrangement joins TRBV28 to TRBJ1-6, with TRBD1 as a possible D gene (6 bases). Germline V gene sequence: CDR1 MDHEN, CDR2 SYDVKM. The CDR3 is 14 residues long. The V end was cut by 3 bases, the J end by 10 bases, with 13 bases between. The CDR3 DNA sequence: TGTGCCAGCAGTTTGGCGTGGGGGGCCTCACCCCTCCACTTT. Translation: CASSLAWGASPLHF.

V usage is TRBV28 and J usage is TRBJ2-1, with TRBD1 identical over 10 bases. Germline-derived CDR1 and CDR2 are MDHEN and SYDVKM. This CDR3 has 15 residues. Trimming took 4 bases from V and 8 from J; bases not matched to a gene: 8. CDR3 nucleotides: TGTGCCAGCAGTTCCTCGGGACAGGGGTTCGATGAGCAGTTCTTC. It yields the protein CASSSSGQGFDEQFF.

This chain links TRBV2 with TRBJ2-5; possibly TRBD2 for D (6 bases). The CDR3 sequence is 15 residues long. Germline CDR1 is SNHLY and CDR2 is FYNNEI. V was trimmed by 3 bases and J by 1 base, leaving 12 bases between them. The CDR3 DNA sequence: TGTGCCAGCAGTGACGAGGGAGGTACCCAAGAGACCCAGTACTTC. This sequence encodes CASSDEGGTQETQYF.